This T cell receptor (beta chain) was profiled in a study of PD-L1 blockade in urothelial cancer. Time point given: pretreatment peripheral blood. CDR3 length: 14 amino acids. Germline V gene lookup returns CDR1 MNHNS and CDR2 SASEGT. V lost 4 bases to trimming and J lost 3 bases; unmatched junction nucleotides: 3. This table comes from immunoSEQ multiplex PCR, and its TCRdb copy is limited to in-frame clones, with some not included. Of approximately 94,000 clones in the sample, over 75% are singletons; the top ten hold more than 1.5%. The source was PBMCs, collected around atezolizumab (anti-PD-L1) treatment. This chain joins TRBV6-1 and TRBJ2-3; TRBD1 matches 8 bases. The sequence was obtained from a man in his sixties with urothelial cancer. CDR3 DNA: TGTGCCAGCAGTGGACAGGGGCAGACAGATACGCAGTATTTT. It encodes CASSGQGQTDTQYF.